The 21 T cell receptor beta chains reported below all come from one sample, sequenced in a study of T-cell memory formation after mild COVID-19. Each CDR3 protein is one row after TCRdb ran MiXCR on the 5' RACE reads. Of about 400,000 distinct CDR3 sequences in the sample, roughly 18% were seen once. Sequences were obtained from PBMCs or a T cell subset sorted from them (not recorded which). These receptors originate from a man between 18 and 35 years old who had mild COVID-19 (a few samples of this study predate the infection). Cell type and time point are not known.

A few counts support this clonotype. CDR3 sequence (DNA): TGTGCCAGCAGTTATCGTTCAGGGGGCGCGGGCTACACCTTC. It is translated as CASSYRSGGAGYTF. V is TRBV6-5 and J is TRBJ1-2, with TRBD1 matching 8 bases. CDR3 length: 14 residues. The V and J ends lost 3 bases and 8 bases, in that order; junction bases with no gene match: 8. Germline values: CDR1 MNHEY, CDR2 SVGAGI.

This clonotype was seen many times. The rearrangement uses TRBV7-6 and TRBJ2-2; 13 positions agree with TRBD2. Trimming at V came to 6 bases and at J to 1 base, leaving 2 bases not matched to a gene. CDR1 and CDR2 from the germline V gene are SGHVS and FNYEAQ. The CDR3 is 16 amino acids. CDR3 bases: TGTGCCAGCAGTCGACTAGCGGGGGGGAACACCGGGGAGCTGTTTTTT. Amino acid sequence: CASSRLAGGNTGELFF.

The sample holds many counts of this clonotype. The chain links TRBV18 to TRBJ2-1; D possibly uses TRBD1 or TRBD2 (5 bases each). The germline CDR1 and CDR2 sequences are KGHSH and LQKENI. The CDR3 contains 13 residues. V gave up 5 bases and J gave up 4 bases, with 9 bases separating them. CDR3 nucleotides: TGTGCCAGCTCAGGGACGGTTTACAATGAGCAGTTCTTC. Protein product: CASSGTVYNEQFF.

The chain has TRBV6-2 or TRBV6-3 and TRBJ2-2; 9 bases map to TRBD2. Germline assignment: CDR1 MNHEY and CDR2 SVGEGT. Trimming at V came to 10 bases and at J to 6 bases, leaving 12 bases not matched to a gene. The CDR3 is 15 amino acids. The CDR3 spells CATNSGGRPSGELFF. The DNA of the CDR3 is TGTGCCACCAATAGCGGGGGCCGACCGTCCGGGGAGCTGTTTTTT.

This clonotype was observed a handful of times. The genes are TRBV28 and TRBJ2-5; 11 nucleotides align to TRBD1. Germline V gene sequence: CDR1 MDHEN, CDR2 SYDVKM. This CDR3 spans 15 amino acids. Trimming cost V 3 bases and J 4 bases; bases outside gene matches: 4. The CDR3 spells CASSFPGTGGETQYF. The DNA for the CDR3 is TGTGCCAGCAGTTTCCCCGGGACAGGGGGAGAGACCCAGTACTTC.

This clonotype has ten or more counts. V and J are TRBV28 and TRBJ2-1; D possibly matches TRBD1 or TRBD2 (5 bases each). The CDR3 extends over 15 amino acids. The germline CDR1 and CDR2 sequences are MDHEN and SYDVKM. The V gene lost 7 bases and the J gene lost 9 bases, with 22 bases spanning the gap. CDR3 residues: CASTGGGAVWVEQFF. CDR3 bases: TGTGCCAGCACTGGGGGTGGCGCCGTCTGGGTTGAGCAGTTCTTC.

The chain has TRBV9 and TRBJ2-7; TRBD2 agrees at 7 bases. The V and J ends lost 8 bases and 4 bases, in that order; junction bases with no gene match: 12. Germline lookup yields CDR1 SGDLS and CDR2 YYNGEE. The CDR3 is 14 amino acids. CDR3 in amino acids: CASQRDPAGYEQYF. In DNA, the CDR3 is TGTGCCAGTCAGCGGGACCCAGCCGGATACGAGCAGTACTTC.

This clonotype was counted a few times. This chain connects TRBV6-5 to TRBJ2-7; no firm D call. Germline V lookup: CDR1 MNHEY, CDR2 SVGAGI. Trimming cost V 4 bases and J 7 bases, with 17 bases left between them. The CDR3 is made up of 14 amino acids. Written as DNA, the CDR3 is TGTGCCAGCAGTTCCGGGCTCTTAAAAAGAGAGCAGTACTTC. This translates into CASSSGLLKREQYF.

This chain uses TRBV25-1 with TRBJ2-3; D is unclear. This CDR3 contains 16 residues. Trimming stripped 5 bases from V and 4 bases from J, with 19 bases between. Germline values: CDR1 MGHDK, CDR2 SYGVNS. The CDR3 is CASSFRRLGSADTQYF. CDR3 DNA: TGTGCCAGCAGTTTTCGACGTCTAGGGTCGGCAGATACGCAGTATTTT.

DNA for the CDR3: TGTGCCAGCAGCCAAGAACCAGTGGGGGAAAATCAGCCCCAGCATTTT. This translates into CASSQEPVGENQPQHF. The chain is built from TRBV4-2 and TRBJ1-5; D may be TRBD1 (5 bases). Trimming left V 0 bases short and J 4 bases short, with 13 bases between. The CDR3 is made up of 16 amino acids. Germline V gene lookup returns CDR1 LGHNA and CDR2 YNFKEQ.

This clonotype has only a few counts. The V and J genes are TRBV4-2 and TRBJ2-3; 7 bases line up with TRBD1. The CDR3 covers 16 residues. Germline CDR1 LGHNA, CDR2 YNFKEQ. V shed 0 bases and J 2 bases; nucleotides not matched to a gene: 5. The CDR3 protein is CASSQDRGTDTDTQYF. CDR3 in DNA: TGTGCCAGCAGCCAAGATCGTGGGACAGACACAGATACGCAGTATTTT.

The rearrangement uses TRBV20-1 and TRBJ2-5; 9 bases match TRBD2. This CDR3 spans 14 amino acids. The junction had 7 bases not matched to a gene; V was cut back by 4 bases and J by 4 bases. In germline, CDR1 is DFQATT, CDR2 SNEGSKA (reference sequence). CDR3 sequence: CSAKAPGLAETQYF. DNA of the CDR3: TGCAGTGCTAAGGCCCCGGGACTAGCAGAGACCCAGTACTTC.

In its sample, this clonotype was seen a few times. This chain connects TRBV20-1 to TRBJ2-5; TRBD1 or TRBD2 may be the D gene (6 bases each). The CDR3 contains 14 residues. Trimming left V 6 bases short and J 7 bases short, with 21 bases between. The germline gives CDR1 DFQATT, CDR2 SNEGSKA (reference sequence). CDR3 residues: CSAPTGAGKGTQYF. CDR3 DNA sequence: TGCAGTGCCCCAACGGGGGCGGGGAAGGGGACCCAGTACTTC.

The rearrangement uses TRBV6-6 and TRBJ2-2, with no clear D. This CDR3 comprises 15 residues. V lost 5 bases to trimming and J lost 5 bases, with 15 bases between them. CDR1 MNHNY and CDR2 SVGAGI come from the germline V gene (reference sequence). The CDR3 is CASSELGVKTGELFF. The CDR3 coding sequence is TGTGCCAGCAGTGAGCTTGGGGTCAAGACCGGGGAGCTGTTTTTT.

This chain connects TRBV10-3 to TRBJ2-1, with 7 bases fitting TRBD2. Germline lookup yields CDR1 ENHRY and CDR2 SYGVKD. J lost 7 bases, V lost 11 bases, and 17 bases had no gene match. This CDR3 region has 15 residues. The CDR3 loop reads CASTGGLGSLNEQFF. The CDR3 DNA is TGTGCCTCGACCGGAGGACTAGGAAGTTTGAATGAGCAGTTCTTC.

The sample holds a few counts of this clonotype. The chain has TRBV5-1 and TRBJ1-1; a weak D match, TRBD1 (6 bases). This CDR3 region has 14 residues. V was cut by 4 bases and J by 3 bases, with 13 bases left in between. Germline V gene lookup returns CDR1 SGHRS and CDR2 YFSETQ. CDR3 sequence reads: CASSPQGIDTEAFF. The CDR3 region has the DNA TGCGCCAGCAGCCCACAGGGTATCGACACTGAAGCTTTCTTT.

The V call is TRBV5-1, the J call TRBJ2-3, with D perhaps being TRBD1 or TRBD2 (5 bases each). The V gene's germline CDR1 is SGHRS and CDR2 YFSETQ. Trimming took 0 bases from V and 2 from J, leaving 10 bases between them. This CDR3 region has 15 residues. CDR3: CASSLEPGTTDTQYF. CDR3 coding DNA: TGCGCCAGCAGCTTGGAACCGGGGACCACAGATACGCAGTATTTT.

Only a few counts were recorded for this clonotype. The chain has TRBV7-3 and TRBJ2-3, with 9 bases fitting TRBD2. The ends lost 1 base at V and 3 bases at J; junction bases unmatched: 5. This CDR3 has 16 residues. Germline-derived CDR1 and CDR2 are SGHTA and FQGTGA. The CDR3 DNA is TGTGCCAGCAGCTTAATCCCTGCGGGGGGGACAGATACGCAGTATTTT. Encoded protein: CASSLIPAGGTDTQYF.

This clonotype was observed a handful of times. V usage is TRBV18 and J usage is TRBJ1-2; D not resolved. The CDR3 runs 14 residues. Germline V gene lookup returns CDR1 KGHSH and CDR2 LQKENI. Trimming shortened V by 0 bases and J by 5 bases, and 10 bases separated the two germline ends. The CDR3 nucleotides are TGTGCCAGCTCACCACCGGCCGACCGGTATGGCTACACCTTC. It translates to CASSPPADRYGYTF. The whole variable domain, filled in from reference TRBV18 and TRBJ1-2, reads NAGVMQNPRHLVRRRGQEARLRCSPMKGHSHVYWYRQLPEEGLKFMVYLQKENIIDESGMPKERFSAEFPKEGPSILRIQQVVRGDSAAYFCASSPPADRYGYTFGSGTRLTVV.

This clonotype was counted a few times. The CDR3 region has the DNA TGTGCCAGCAGCGGGGGCAGTTGGAACTATGGCTACACCTTC. Its protein product is CASSGGSWNYGYTF. The chain recombines TRBV5-6 with TRBJ1-2; possible D gene TRBD1, 6 bases. Germline V gene sequence: CDR1 SGHDT, CDR2 YYEEEE. There are 14 residues in the CDR3. V gave up 4 bases and J gave up 2 bases, with 12 bases separating them.

This rearrangement joins TRBV9 to TRBJ2-1; D possibly corresponds to TRBD2 (6 bases). Trimming shortened V by 4 bases and J by 6 bases, and 17 bases separated the two germline ends. This CDR3 region has 15 residues. Germline V gives CDR1 SGDLS, CDR2 YYNGEE. CDR3 amino acids: CASSNHPGLSNEQFF. The CDR3 DNA reads as TGTGCCAGCAGCAACCACCCTGGACTATCCAATGAGCAGTTCTTC.